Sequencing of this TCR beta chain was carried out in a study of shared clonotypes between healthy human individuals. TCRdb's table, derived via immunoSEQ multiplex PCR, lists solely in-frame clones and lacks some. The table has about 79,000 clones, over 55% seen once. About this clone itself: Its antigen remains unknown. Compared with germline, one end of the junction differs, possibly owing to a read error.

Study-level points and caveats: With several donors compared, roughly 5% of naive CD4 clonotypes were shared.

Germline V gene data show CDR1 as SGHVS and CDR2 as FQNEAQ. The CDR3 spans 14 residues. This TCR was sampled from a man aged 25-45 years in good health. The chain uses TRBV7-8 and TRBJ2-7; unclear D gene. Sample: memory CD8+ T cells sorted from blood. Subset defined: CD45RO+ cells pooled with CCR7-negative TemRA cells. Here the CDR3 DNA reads TGTGCCAGCAGCTTCAGAACGACGGGCGAGAACTCAATCTTC. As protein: CASSFRTTGENSIF.